The T cell receptor (beta chain) described here comes from a study of shared clonotypes between healthy human individuals. Study at large: Per donor, three plates held CD4 naive cells, three held CD4 memory, two held CD8 naive and one held CD8 memory.

Investigators divided CD4+ cells into CD45RA+ naive and CD45RA-negative memory subsets. The CDR3 sequence is 14 residues long. The V end was cut by 0 bases, the J end by 5 bases, with 8 bases between. CDR1 and CDR2 (germline): WNHNN, SYGVQD (reference sequence). Per the authors' pipeline: For the immunoSEQ data, sequences were junction-only without quality scores, so filtering differed. The assay was immunoSEQ multiplex PCR, and TCRdb's table has in-frame clones only and misses some. V, J and clone size derive from that table, while D and trimming were established from the DNA sequence. The data show 550,000 to 700,000 clones, 73% seen once.

Sequencing input: memory CD4+ T cells sorted from blood. Stated subset: CD45RA-negative fraction. The TCR comes from a woman in her twenties or thirties in good health. This chain connects TRBV10-1 to TRBJ1-3; tentative D call: TRBD1 (6 bases). The chain's CDR3 is CASSESGGRNTIYF. CDR3 DNA sequence: TGCGCCAGCAGTGAGTCGGGGGGCCGAAACACCATATATTTT.